This T cell receptor beta chain was sequenced for a study of beta chain features in type 1 diabetes. Reverse transcription of all isolated RNA meant that expressed TCRB transcripts were sequenced. Some clones are missing from TCRdb's copy, which holds only in-frame ones; the method was immunoSEQ multiplex PCR. The table has some 240,000 clones, roughly 16% seen once; the top ten hold approximately 0.081%. Sampling consisted of one heparinised blood draw per donor, averaging approximately 120 mL. The V and J ends lost 1 base and 8 bases, in that order; junction bases with no gene match: 8. The germline gives CDR1 SEHNR, CDR2 FQNEAQ (reference sequence). The CDR3 has 15 residues. This clone showed up just once. Its antigen is as yet unknown. Regarding the study as a whole: Overrepresentation of cells with high TCR expression could result from cDNA sequencing. Type 1 diabetes patients had TCRB CDR3s that were shorter (moderately but significantly so) in all four CD4+ subsets. Researchers caution that PCR might favor shorter templates, equally among patients and controls.

The clonotype was recovered from a man aged 30 to 45 with type 1 diabetes. The chain couples TRBV7-9 to TRBJ1-2; 9 bases line up with TRBD1. Sequenced material: naive CD4+ T cells from blood. The CDR3 coding sequence is TGTGCCAGCAGCTTAGAGAAGGGACAGGGAGGCGGCTACACCTTC. Its translation: CASSLEKGQGGGYTF.